The next 14 T cell receptor beta chains were all read from a single sample in a study of blood T cell repertoires in COVID-19. Some clones are missing from TCRdb's copy, which holds only in-frame ones; the method was immunoSEQ multiplex PCR. The data hold tens of thousands of clones, with around 90% observed a single time. The sample consisted of peripheral blood. Receptors were obtained from a human donor in a cohort sampled during active COVID-19.

The rearrangement joins TRBV7-6 to TRBJ2-5; the match to TRBD1 covers 10 bases. J gave up 5 bases and V 5 bases, and 11 bases lay outside the gene matches. There are 16 residues in the CDR3. The germline V gene encodes CDR1 SGHVS and CDR2 FNYEAQ. The CDR3 loop is CASSSGQGGESETQYF. DNA for the CDR3: TGTGCCAGCAGCAGCGGACAGGGGGGCGAAAGTGAGACCCAGTACTTC.

This sequence joins TRBV15 and TRBJ2-2, with 11 nucleotides matching TRBD2. Trimming cost V 1 base and J 7 bases; bases outside gene matches: 14. Germline loops: CDR1 LNHNV, CDR2 YYDKDF (reference sequence). The CDR3 covers 19 residues. The CDR3 DNA is TGTGCCACCAGCAGAGGGGCTATAGCGGGAGGGCCAGCTAGCGGGGAGCTGTTTTTT. Protein: CATSRGAIAGGPASGELFF.

CDR3 bases: TGTGCCACCAGTGATCGGAGGGGGCCCGCCTATGGCTACACCTTC. Its protein is CATSDRRGPAYGYTF. The chain combines TRBV24-1 with TRBJ1-2; TRBD1 aligns across 7 bases. The CDR3 sequence is 15 residues long. Trimming took 3 bases from V and 4 from J; bases not matched to a gene: 7. CDR1 is KGHDR, CDR2 SFDVKD, per germline.

The chain joins TRBV6-5 to TRBJ2-2; 7 nucleotides match TRBD1. This CDR3 region has 13 residues. V trimming: 6 bases; J trimming: 6 bases; junction bases outside the gene matches: 4. Germline V lookup: CDR1 MNHEY, CDR2 SVGAGI. The CDR3 DNA sequence: TGTGCCAGCAGACGACAGGGTGCCGGGGAGCTGTTTTTT. Translation: CASRRQGAGELFF.

J is TRBJ2-1 and V is TRBV6-5; D unclear. Germline V CDR1 and CDR2: MNHEY, SVGAGI. V was trimmed by 8 bases and J by 1 base, leaving 9 bases between them. The CDR3 length is 13 residues. CDR3: CASGARSYNEQFF. As DNA, the CDR3 is TGTGCCAGCGGCGCCAGGTCCTACAATGAGCAGTTCTTC.

Written as DNA, the CDR3 is TGTGCCAGTAGTATCTGGACTATCGGCACAGATACGCAGTATTTT. Its translation: CASSIWTIGTDTQYF. The chain is built from TRBV19 and TRBJ2-3; D is possibly TRBD2 (6 bases). CDR3 size: 15 residues. Germline-derived CDR1 and CDR2 are LNHDA and SQIVND (reference sequence). V was trimmed by 3 bases and J by 1 base, leaving 11 bases between them. The whole variable domain, remainder taken from reference TRBV19 and TRBJ2-3, is DGGITQSPKYLFRKEGQNVTLSCEQNLNHDAMYWYRQDPGQGLRLIYYSQIVNDFQKGDIAEGYSVSREKKESFPLTVTSAQKNPTAFYLCASSIWTIGTDTQYFGPGTRLTVL.

The chain is built from TRBV4-2 and TRBJ1-4; the D is unclear. In germline, CDR1 is LGHNA, CDR2 YNFKEQ. V lost 0 bases and J lost 8, with 10 bases in between. The CDR3 runs to 14 residues. The CDR3 nucleotides read TGTGCCAGCAGCCAAGACAGGATGAGCGAAAAACTGTTTTTT. This codes for CASSQDRMSEKLFF.

The gene calls are TRBV18 and TRBJ1-5; D is perhaps TRBD1 (5 bases). In germline, CDR1 is KGHSH, CDR2 LQKENI. The CDR3 has 15 amino acids. Deletions cut 4 bases from V and 1 base from J, with 11 bases between. CDR3 DNA: TGTGCCAGCTCACAGGGGAGGTTGAGCAATCAGCCCCAGCATTTT. This gives the protein CASSQGRLSNQPQHF.

V usage is TRBV11-3 and J usage is TRBJ2-5; the D is unclear. Germline V lookup: CDR1 SGHNT, CDR2 YENEEA. V gave up 3 bases and J gave up 1 base, with 6 bases separating them. The CDR3 loop spans 13 amino acids. As DNA, the CDR3 is TGTGCCAGCAGCTTTAGCAGCCAAGAGACCCAGTACTTC. Translation gives CASSFSSQETQYF.

The rearrangement uses TRBV7-2 and TRBJ1-2; D is uncertain. The CDR3 totals 15 residues. Germline V gene lookup returns CDR1 SGHTA and CDR2 FQGNSA. V lost 5 bases, J lost 4 bases, and 17 bases lay in between. CDR3: CASSPQRQLLYGYTF. CDR3 bases: TGTGCCAGCAGCCCCCAGAGGCAGCTTCTCTATGGCTACACCTTC. The full variable domain, completed using reference TRBV7-2 and TRBJ1-2, is GAGVSQSPSNKVTEKGKDVELRCDPISGHTALYWYRQSLGQGLEFLIYFQGNSAPDKSGLPSDRFSAERTGGSVSTLTIQRTQQEDSAVYLCASSPQRQLLYGYTFGSGTRLTVV.

J is TRBJ2-3 and V is TRBV7-2; TRBD2 might be the D (7 bases). The CDR3 has 14 residues. Germline lookup yields CDR1 SGHTA and CDR2 FQGNSA. Trimming left V 5 bases short and J 3 bases short, with 12 bases between. The CDR3 protein is CASSGGGLTDTQYF. The CDR3 coding sequence is TGTGCCAGCAGCGGGGGGGGGCTGACAGATACGCAGTATTTT.

The V gene is TRBV4-1, the J gene TRBJ2-7; the D is unclear. The CDR3 has 16 amino acids. Per germline, CDR1 MGHRA and CDR2 YSYEKL. Between the trimmed V and J ends, which lost 3 bases and 2 bases, there was a span of 17 bases. CDR3 residues: CASSHLLRGEAYEQYF. The CDR3 DNA reads TGCGCCAGCAGCCACCTCCTTCGCGGAGAGGCCTACGAGCAGTACTTC.

The chain joins TRBV5-1 to TRBJ1-1, with 11 bases fitting TRBD1. The CDR3 spans 15 residues. Germline V CDR1 and CDR2: SGHRS, YFSETQ. Trimming removed 4 bases from V and 7 bases from J; junction bases left unmatched: 9. The CDR3 here is CASSLGQGGSSEAFF. Here the CDR3 DNA reads TGCGCCAGCAGCCTGGGACAGGGGGGGAGTAGTGAAGCTTTCTTT.

The chain has TRBV30 and TRBJ2-3, with 9 bases fitting TRBD1. The germline V gene encodes CDR1 GTSNPN and CDR2 SVGIG (reference sequence). V was clipped by 1 base and J by 8 bases; unmatched bases: 10. The CDR3 is made up of 15 amino acids. The CDR3 coding sequence is TGTGCCTGGAGTGACGGGACAGGGCACAGGGGTACGCAGTATTTT. Protein sequence: CAWSDGTGHRGTQYF.